A single sample gave rise to the 9 T cell receptor beta chains below, sequenced in a study of shared clonotypes between healthy human individuals (dated by TCRdb to about 2020). The library was built by means of the immunoSEQ multiplex PCR assay. The source is immuneACCESS, and TCRdb retained only in-frame sequences with V and J called. Part of the clones is not carried over; for the studies checked, unresolved V genes explain less than half of this, and the remainder is unexplained. For this sample there are fewer than 3 million clones; 85% to 95% appear just once. The ten largest clones take up 0.37% of the sample. Sequencing was done on a sample of naive CD4+ T cells from PBMCs. Sample cell subset or site, as interpreted from the label and publication: CD45RA+ positively selected. These receptors originate from a man younger than 35 in good health. Some clones in this sample may be carry-over from other donors' samples.

The chain links TRBV9 to TRBJ2-3; D gene ambiguous. The V and J ends lost 4 bases and 6 bases respectively, with 6 bases between them. There are 11 residues in the CDR3. Germline V gives CDR1 SGDLS, CDR2 YYNGEE. CDR3 nucleotide sequence: TGTGCCAGCAGCCAGGAGGATACGCAGTATTTT. Residues: CASSQEDTQYF.

The chain combines TRBV27 with TRBJ2-3; unclear D gene. The CDR3 consists of 15 residues. Trimming left V 8 bases short and J 1 base short, with 16 bases between. CDR1 and CDR2 from the germline V gene are MNHEY and SMNVEV (reference sequence). CDR3 residues: CASHVVGGGTDTQYF. CDR3 DNA sequence: TGTGCCAGCCACGTCGTGGGTGGGGGCACAGATACGCAGTATTTT.

The chain has TRBV5-1 and TRBJ2-1, with 9 bases that match TRBD1. After removal of 2 bases from V and 8 bases from J, the junction contained 11 bases not matched to a gene. Germline values: CDR1 SGHRS, CDR2 YFSETQ. CDR3 length equals 16 residues. DNA for the CDR3: TGCGCCAGCAGCTTCGCCCGGACAGGGGAAAGCGATGAGCAGTTCTTC. It yields the protein CASSFARTGESDEQFF. Together with reference TRBV5-1 and TRBJ2-1, the CDR3 gives the full variable domain: KAGVTQTPRYLIKTRGQQVTLSCSPISGHRSVSWYQQTPGQGLQFLFEYFSETQRNKGNFPGRFSGRQFSNSRSEMNVSTLELGDSALYLCASSFARTGESDEQFFGPGTRLTVL.

This clone was seen just once. The chain has TRBV29-1 and TRBJ2-3, with a tentative D call TRBD2 (6 bases). V was clipped by 8 bases and J by 0 bases, with 18 bases between them. CDR1 is SQVTM, CDR2 ANQGSEA, per germline. This CDR3 has 15 amino acids. This chain's CDR3 is CSFAGGGASTDTQYF. Written as DNA, the CDR3 is TGCAGCTTCGCAGGTGGAGGGGCGAGCACAGATACGCAGTATTTT.

As to this clone: Other DNA sequences of this sample code for an identical CDR3. The chain couples TRBV11-2 to TRBJ1-1; D is unresolved. The germline gives CDR1 SGHAT, CDR2 FQNNGV. Trimming left V 5 bases short and J 4 bases short, with 14 bases between. The CDR3 spans 14 residues. CDR3 sequence: CASSPATHVTEAFF. CDR3 in DNA: TGTGCCAGCAGCCCTGCAACACATGTCACTGAAGCTTTCTTT.

Written as DNA, the CDR3 is TGTGCCAGCAGCCCTAGGACCGGGACTAGCCTCCAAGAGACCCAGTACTTC. This encodes CASSPRTGTSLQETQYF. The V gene is TRBV7-9, the J gene TRBJ2-5, with 9 bases lining up with TRBD2. This CDR3 region has 17 residues. The germline V gene encodes CDR1 SEHNR and CDR2 FQNEAQ (reference sequence). The J segment lost 1 base and the V segment lost 5 bases, leaving 11 bases of the junction unmatched.

This chain links TRBV5-1 with TRBJ2-2; D gene ambiguous. This CDR3 contains 14 residues. The V end lost 4 bases, the J end lost 4 bases, and 11 bases lay between the germline ends. Germline V gene lookup returns CDR1 SGHRS and CDR2 YFSETQ. Here the CDR3 DNA reads TGCGCCAGCAGCACTTCCTGGAGCACCGGGGAGCTGTTTTTT. This gives the protein CASSTSWSTGELFF.

This chain connects TRBV27 to TRBJ2-2; a possible D gene is TRBD2 (6 bases). Germline V gives CDR1 MNHEY, CDR2 SMNVEV (reference sequence). The CDR3 totals 15 residues. Trimming removed 5 bases from V and 6 bases from J, with 16 bases in between. The CDR3 nucleotides read TGTGCCAGCAGTCTAGAGAGGGAGGTCCCCGGGGAGCTGTTTTTT. Translated, it gives CASSLEREVPGELFF.

The chain is built from TRBV29-1 and TRBJ2-5, with TRBD2 matching 8 bases. The closer fit of TRBJ2-7 to the DNA end suggests the J call may be wrong. CDR3 size: 15 residues. CDR1 and CDR2 from the germline V gene are SQVTM and ANQGSEA. The CDR3 DNA reads TGCAGCGTTGGTAGGGCGGGAGGCCTGAGGAACGAGCAGTACTTC. It yields the protein CSVGRAGGLRNEQYF.